This TCR beta chain emerged from a study of blood T cell repertoires in COVID-19. About the study: Samples of COVID-19 (acute and convalescent) were obtained from the United States, Italy and Spain. PBMCs, B-cell-depleted T cells, or T cells provided the cDNA or gDNA that made up the material.

Methods used by the authors: The assay estimated nucleated cells by amplifying reference gene primers. Using immunoSEQ multiplex PCR, the repertoire was profiled, and TCRdb retains in-frame clones only, with some absent. V and J calls and clone size follow that table, whereas D and trimming were derived from the DNA. Of over 200,000 clones listed, roughly nine tenths are singletons. The germline V gene encodes CDR1 MGHRA and CDR2 YSYEKL. With 1 base removed from V and 0 bases from J, the gap between germline ends came to 13 bases. The CDR3 loop spans 17 amino acids. Sequenced: peripheral blood. The sequence was obtained from a man aged 40-49 years with acute or convalescent COVID-19. V gene TRBV4-1 combines with J gene TRBJ1-3; D call uncertain. The CDR3 DNA reads TGCGCCAGCAGCCAAGGGGAGGCGTTCTTCTCTGGAAACACCATATATTTT. It is translated as CASSQGEAFFSGNTIYF.